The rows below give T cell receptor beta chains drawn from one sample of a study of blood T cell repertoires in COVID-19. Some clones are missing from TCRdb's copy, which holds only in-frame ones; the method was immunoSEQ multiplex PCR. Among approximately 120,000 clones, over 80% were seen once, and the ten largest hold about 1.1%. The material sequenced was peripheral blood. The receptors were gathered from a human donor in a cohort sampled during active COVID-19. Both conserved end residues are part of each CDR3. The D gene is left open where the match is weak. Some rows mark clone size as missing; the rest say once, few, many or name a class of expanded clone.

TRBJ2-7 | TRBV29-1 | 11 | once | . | TGCAGCGTCAAGACAGCTTACGAGCAGTACTTC | CSVKTAYEQYF
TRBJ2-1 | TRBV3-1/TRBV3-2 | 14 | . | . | TGTGCCAGCAGCCCGGGACTGACCCACAATGAGCAGTTCTTC | CASSPGLTHNEQFF
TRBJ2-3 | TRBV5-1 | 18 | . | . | TGCGCCAGCAGCTTTGGTACGGCTCGGCGGGGGCCGCTGGATACGCAGTATTTT | CASSFGTARRGPLDTQYF
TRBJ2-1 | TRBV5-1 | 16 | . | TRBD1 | TGCGCCAGCAGCTTGGCCCCCGACAGGGTCTACAATGAGCAGTTCTTC | CASSLAPDRVYNEQFF
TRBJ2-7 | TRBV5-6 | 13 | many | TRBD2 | TGTGCCAGCAGCTTCGGCGGGGGTTACGAGCAGTACTTC | CASSFGGGYEQYF
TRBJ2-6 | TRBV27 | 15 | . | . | TGTGCCAGCAGTTTGGGCAGCTCTGGGGCCAACGTCCTGACTTTC | CASSLGSSGANVLTF
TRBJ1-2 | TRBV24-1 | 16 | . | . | TGTGCCACCAGTGATCCCCTGGCAGGGCTGGCAGATGGCTACACCTTC | CATSDPLAGLADGYTF
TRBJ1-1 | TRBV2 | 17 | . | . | TGTGCCAGCAGTGAAGCGCTTCGGGGAGGTGTGAACACTGAAGCTTTCTTT | CASSEALRGGVNTEAFF
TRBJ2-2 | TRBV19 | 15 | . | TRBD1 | TGTGCCACTACTACCGGGACAGCACTCACCGGGGAGCTGTTTTTT | CATTTGTALTGELFF
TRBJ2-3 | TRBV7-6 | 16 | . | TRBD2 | TGTGCCAGCAGCAGGGAGGGTCTTTTACTCACAGATACGCAGTATTTT | CASSREGLLLTDTQYF
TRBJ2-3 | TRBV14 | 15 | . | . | TGTGCCAGCAGCCAAAGGGGGTACCGCACAGATACGCAGTATTTT | CASSQRGYRTDTQYF
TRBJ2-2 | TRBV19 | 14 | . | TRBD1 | TGTGCCAGCAAGACAGGGTCGAACACCGGGGAGCTGTTTTTT | CASKTGSNTGELFF
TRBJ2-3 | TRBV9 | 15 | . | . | TGTGCCAGCAGCGCCTGGGGAGCTTCCACAGATACGCAGTATTTT | CASSAWGASTDTQYF
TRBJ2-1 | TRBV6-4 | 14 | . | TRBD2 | TGTGCCAGCAGTAGGGCTAGCGGGAGCTATGAGCAGTTCTTC | CASSRASGSYEQFF
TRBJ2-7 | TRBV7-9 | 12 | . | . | TGTGCCAGCAGCTTAGTCAGCTACGAGCAGTACTTC | CASSLVSYEQYF
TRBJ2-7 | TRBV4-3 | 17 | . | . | TGCGCCAGCAGCCATGGCCCCCGGGACACGAGCTCCTACGAGCAGTACTTC | CASSHGPRDTSSYEQYF
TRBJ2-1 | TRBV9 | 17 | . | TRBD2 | TGTGCCAGCAGCGTAGATCTAGCGGGAGCTATTAGGAATGAGCAGTTCTTC | CASSVDLAGAIRNEQFF
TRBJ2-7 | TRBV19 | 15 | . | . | TGTGCCAGTAGTGGCCCGGACAAGGCATTGGGGGAGCAGTACTTC | CASSGPDKALGEQYF
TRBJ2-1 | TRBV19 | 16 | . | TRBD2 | TGTGCCAGTAGTTCCGCTAGCGGGAGGCGATACAATGAGCAGTTCTTC | CASSSASGRRYNEQFF
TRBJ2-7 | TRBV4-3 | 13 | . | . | TGCGCCAGCAGCCAAGACAGGTCCTACGAGCAGTACTTC | CASSQDRSYEQYF
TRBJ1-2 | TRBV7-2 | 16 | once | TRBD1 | TGTGCCAGCAGCCTGCAGTCACAGGGGGCTCGCTATGGCTACACCTTC | CASSLQSQGARYGYTF
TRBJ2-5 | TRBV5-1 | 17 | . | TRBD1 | TGCGCCAGCAGCGCGAGCAGGGGGCACCTTCTTGGAGAGACCCAGTACTTC | CASSASRGHLLGETQYF
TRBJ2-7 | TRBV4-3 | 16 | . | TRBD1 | TGCGCCAGCAGCCAAGAAGGCCCAGGGGGCCCCTACGAGCAGTACTTC | CASSQEGPGGPYEQYF
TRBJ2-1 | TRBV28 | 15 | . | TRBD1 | TGTGCCAGCAGTTTCGGGACAGGGGGCATCAATGAGCAGTTCTTC | CASSFGTGGINEQFF
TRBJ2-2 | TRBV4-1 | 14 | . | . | TGCGCCAGCAGCCAAGTCCAGTACACCGGGGAGCTGTTTTTT | CASSQVQYTGELFF
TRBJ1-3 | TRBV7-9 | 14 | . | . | TGTGCCAGCAGCAGAGACTGGATTGGAAACACCATATATTTT | CASSRDWIGNTIYF
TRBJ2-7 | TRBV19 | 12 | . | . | TGTGCCAGTACTAGCAGCCGGCTGGTGCAGTACTTC | CASTSSRLVQYF